The source of this TCR beta chain is a study of PD-1 blockade in classical Hodgkin lymphoma. Study-level information: The patients were dosed with nivolumab 3 mg/kg, infused intravenously every 2 weeks. Study-wide findings and caveats: Reports described newly diagnosed patients as having lower baseline TCR diversity than healthy donors. At C4D1, TCR diversity had climbed significantly for CD4+ cells, though not for CD8+ cells.

About this clone: What it recognizes is unknown.

Clones were read by immunoSEQ multiplex PCR, and TCRdb kept only the in-frame ones, dropping some. The repertoire holds over 60,000 clones, with 65% to 75% as singletons. The germline CDR1 and CDR2 sequences are SGDLS and YYNGEE. The CDR3 loop spans 17 amino acids. With V trimmed by 0 bases and J by 4 bases, 12 bases remained unmatched. Relapses following autologous stem cell transplantation were seen in all patients, with brentuximab vedotin exposure varying. This chain joins TRBV9 and TRBJ2-5, with 7 bases identical to TRBD2. Sequencing was performed on peripheral blood mononuclear cells (PBMCs), taken before the second cycle of nivolumab. The receptor was derived from a human donor with classical Hodgkin lymphoma. The CDR3 DNA reads as TGTGCCAGCAGCGTAGGGGGTAGCGGGTACCAGGGAGAGACCCAGTACTTC. Translating it yields CASSVGGSGYQGETQYF.